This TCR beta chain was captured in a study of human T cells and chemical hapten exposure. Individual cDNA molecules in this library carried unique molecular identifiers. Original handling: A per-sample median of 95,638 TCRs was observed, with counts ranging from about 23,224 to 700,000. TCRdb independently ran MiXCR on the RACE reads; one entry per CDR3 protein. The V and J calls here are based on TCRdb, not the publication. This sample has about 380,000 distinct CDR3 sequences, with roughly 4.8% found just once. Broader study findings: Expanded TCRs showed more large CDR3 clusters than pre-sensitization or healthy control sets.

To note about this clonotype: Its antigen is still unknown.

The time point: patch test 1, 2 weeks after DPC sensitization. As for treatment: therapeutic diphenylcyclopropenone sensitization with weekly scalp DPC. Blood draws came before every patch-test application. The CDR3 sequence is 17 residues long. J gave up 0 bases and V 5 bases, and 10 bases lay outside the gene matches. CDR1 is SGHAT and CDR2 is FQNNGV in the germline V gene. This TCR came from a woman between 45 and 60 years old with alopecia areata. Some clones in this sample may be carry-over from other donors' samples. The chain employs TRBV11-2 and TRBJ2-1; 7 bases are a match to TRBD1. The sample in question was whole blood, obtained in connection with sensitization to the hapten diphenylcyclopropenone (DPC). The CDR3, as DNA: TGTGCCAGCAGCCCCCGACAGGGTACCAGCTCCTACAATGAGCAGTTCTTC. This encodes CASSPRQGTSSYNEQFF.